This is a list of T cell receptor beta chains from one sample in a study of a mutant IDH1 vaccine in newly diagnosed glioma. Method: immunoSEQ multiplex PCR; TCRdb's copy keeps in-frame clones and lacks some. The table includes fewer than 100,000 clones, roughly 89% detected once. The sample here was PBMCs, taken from a glioma patient treated with radiotherapy, temozolomide or both. These receptors were obtained from a woman aged 45-65 years with glioma. CDR3s include the opening cysteine and the closing phenylalanine or tryptophan. D genes are given only for firm matches. Not every row has a clone size; where given, it reads once, few, many or a size class.

j_gene: TRBJ1-2
abundance: -
len: 12
d_gene: TRBD1
v_gene: TRBV5-1
CDR3nt: TGCGCCAGCTCCCGGGACAGGGCGGGCTACACCTTC
CDR3aa: CASSRDRAGYTF

j_gene: TRBJ2-1
abundance: -
len: 15
d_gene: TRBD2
v_gene: TRBV9
CDR3nt: TGTGCCAGCCGCCAGACTAGCGGGAGTGGGGATGAGCAGTTCTTC
CDR3aa: CASRQTSGSGDEQFF

j_gene: TRBJ2-7
abundance: -
len: 13
d_gene: -
v_gene: TRBV29-1
CDR3nt: TGCAGCGTTGAAGATCTAGTGTCTTACGAGCAGTACTTC
CDR3aa: CSVEDLVSYEQYF

j_gene: TRBJ2-5
abundance: -
len: 11
d_gene: -
v_gene: TRBV15
CDR3nt: TGTGCCACCAGCACCCAAGAGACCCAGTACTTC
CDR3aa: CATSTQETQYF

j_gene: TRBJ1-1
abundance: -
len: 13
d_gene: -
v_gene: TRBV6-1
CDR3nt: TGTGCCAGCAGCTCCGAAGCGAACACTGAAGCTTTCTTT
CDR3aa: CASSSEANTEAFF

j_gene: TRBJ2-7
abundance: -
len: 13
d_gene: -
v_gene: TRBV7-3
CDR3nt: TGTGCCAGCAGTGAACAGCCCGGGTACGAGCAGTACTTC
CDR3aa: CASSEQPGYEQYF

j_gene: TRBJ2-1
abundance: -
len: 16
d_gene: TRBD2
v_gene: TRBV29-1
CDR3nt: TGCAGCGTTGAAGATCGAACTAGCGGGAGTATCGATGAGCAGTTCTTC
CDR3aa: CSVEDRTSGSIDEQFF

j_gene: TRBJ2-7
abundance: -
len: 11
d_gene: -
v_gene: TRBV30
CDR3nt: TGTGCAACGGAGGGGGTACGGGAGCAGTACTTC
CDR3aa: CATEGVREQYF

j_gene: TRBJ2-7
abundance: -
len: 15
d_gene: TRBD2
v_gene: TRBV4-1
CDR3nt: TGCGCCAGCAGCGACGGACTAGCGGGAGGCTACGAGCAGTACTTC
CDR3aa: CASSDGLAGGYEQYF

j_gene: TRBJ1-2
abundance: -
len: 22
d_gene: -
v_gene: TRBV23-1
CDR3nt: TGCGCCAGCAGTCAATGGGCCCTAGGCAGGCCCGTAACCGGCCTAAGAAACTATGGCTACACCTTC
CDR3aa: CASSQWALGRPVTGLRNYGYTF

j_gene: TRBJ1-2
abundance: -
len: 11
d_gene: -
v_gene: TRBV7-9
CDR3nt: TGTGCCAGCAGCTTAGCGGCCTTGCACACCTTC
CDR3aa: CASSLAALHTF

j_gene: TRBJ1-1
abundance: few
len: 15
d_gene: -
v_gene: TRBV5-1
CDR3nt: TGCGCCAGCAGCTTGGTGTGGGCTACGAACACTGAAGCTTTCTTT
CDR3aa: CASSLVWATNTEAFF

j_gene: TRBJ2-3
abundance: -
len: 16
d_gene: TRBD1
v_gene: TRBV5-1
CDR3nt: TGCGCCAGCAGCTGGGGGACAGGGAGTCAACCAGATACGCAGTATTTT
CDR3aa: CASSWGTGSQPDTQYF

j_gene: TRBJ1-2
abundance: -
len: 13
d_gene: TRBD1
v_gene: TRBV6-1
CDR3nt: TGTGCCAGCAGTACAATAGGGGGCAATGGCTACACCTTC
CDR3aa: CASSTIGGNGYTF

j_gene: TRBJ2-2
abundance: once
len: 13
d_gene: -
v_gene: TRBV30
CDR3nt: TGTGCCTGGACTAGCGTGAACACCGGGGAGCTGTTTTTT
CDR3aa: CAWTSVNTGELFF

j_gene: TRBJ1-3
abundance: -
len: 14
d_gene: -
v_gene: TRBV2
CDR3nt: TGTGCCAGCAGTGAGGGGGGCGCGGGAAACACCATATATTTT
CDR3aa: CASSEGGAGNTIYF

j_gene: TRBJ2-7
abundance: -
len: 19
d_gene: TRBD2
v_gene: TRBV2
CDR3nt: TGTGCCAGCAGCTCGACCCCGGGACTAGCGGAGGGAAGCTCCTACGAGCAGTACTTC
CDR3aa: CASSSTPGLAEGSSYEQYF

j_gene: TRBJ1-6
abundance: -
len: 16
d_gene: TRBD1
v_gene: TRBV18
CDR3nt: TGTGCCAGCTCACTCAGCGTGGGACAGGGTAATTCACCCCTCCACTTT
CDR3aa: CASSLSVGQGNSPLHF

j_gene: TRBJ2-1
abundance: -
len: 16
d_gene: -
v_gene: TRBV25-1
CDR3nt: TGTGCCAGCAGTGAATCAAGGATAGCCCAAGGCGGTGAGCAGTTCTTC
CDR3aa: CASSESRIAQGGEQFF

j_gene: TRBJ2-1
abundance: -
len: 17
d_gene: TRBD2
v_gene: TRBV13
CDR3nt: TGTGCCAGCAGCTCGACCCACCCCCAACTAGCGCCCCATGAGCAGTTCTTC
CDR3aa: CASSSTHPQLAPHEQFF

j_gene: TRBJ1-1
abundance: -
len: 14
d_gene: -
v_gene: TRBV10-3
CDR3nt: TGTGCCAGCACTCCTGGGACGGCGAACACTGAAGCTTTCTTT
CDR3aa: CASTPGTANTEAFF

j_gene: TRBJ2-1
abundance: -
len: 15
d_gene: TRBD2
v_gene: TRBV6-4
CDR3nt: TGTGCCAGCGCTTCAGCGGCGGGAGGGCCCCATGAGCAGTTCTTC
CDR3aa: CASASAAGGPHEQFF

j_gene: TRBJ1-5
abundance: -
len: 13
d_gene: -
v_gene: TRBV6-5
CDR3nt: TGTGCCAGCAGTTGGGGGCTCGGTCAGCCCCAGCATTTT
CDR3aa: CASSWGLGQPQHF

j_gene: TRBJ2-5
abundance: -
len: 15
d_gene: -
v_gene: TRBV25-1
CDR3nt: TGTGCCAGCAGTGAATCTTGGGCTCCCAGGGAGACCCAGTACTTC
CDR3aa: CASSESWAPRETQYF

j_gene: TRBJ1-1
abundance: few
len: 12
d_gene: -
v_gene: TRBV7-2
CDR3nt: TGTGCCAGCAGCTTACCGTTCACTGAAGCTTTCTTT
CDR3aa: CASSLPFTEAFF

j_gene: TRBJ2-3
abundance: -
len: 14
d_gene: -
v_gene: TRBV7-9
CDR3nt: TGTGCCACCAGGGGGGCCCTTAGCACAGATACGCAGTATTTT
CDR3aa: CATRGALSTDTQYF

j_gene: TRBJ2-7
abundance: -
len: 15
d_gene: -
v_gene: TRBV4-1
CDR3nt: TGCGCCAGCAGCCAAGAGCTATCCACCTTCTACGAGCAGTACTTC
CDR3aa: CASSQELSTFYEQYF

j_gene: TRBJ2-5
abundance: -
len: 15
d_gene: -
v_gene: TRBV5-1
CDR3nt: TGCGCCAGCAGCTTGTCCATACAGGGTTGGGAGACCCAGTACTTC
CDR3aa: CASSLSIQGWETQYF

j_gene: TRBJ2-7
abundance: -
len: 13
d_gene: -
v_gene: TRBV2
CDR3nt: TGTGCCAGCAGCGGGGACAAGTCGCACGAGCAGTACTTC
CDR3aa: CASSGDKSHEQYF

j_gene: TRBJ1-2
abundance: -
len: 14
d_gene: -
v_gene: TRBV2
CDR3nt: TGTGCCAGCAGGGAGGCCGGGGCCAACTATGGCTACACCTTC
CDR3aa: CASREAGANYGYTF

j_gene: TRBJ2-1
abundance: -
len: 15
d_gene: -
v_gene: TRBV27
CDR3nt: TGTGCCAGCAGTCCTAACAGGGCTACCTACAATGAGCAGTTCTTC
CDR3aa: CASSPNRATYNEQFF

j_gene: TRBJ1-5
abundance: -
len: 12
d_gene: -
v_gene: TRBV28
CDR3nt: TGTGCCAGCAGTCGTCAGGGACAGCCCCAGCATTTT
CDR3aa: CASSRQGQPQHF

j_gene: TRBJ1-3
abundance: -
len: 17
d_gene: -
v_gene: TRBV18
CDR3nt: TGTGCCAGCTCCCCAGCTACACTGACTTTCTCTGGAAACACCATATATTTT
CDR3aa: CASSPATLTFSGNTIYF

j_gene: TRBJ2-6
abundance: once
len: 15
d_gene: -
v_gene: TRBV5-5
CDR3nt: TGTGCCAGCAGCACTGCGGGGTCTGGGGCCAACGTCCTGACTTTC
CDR3aa: CASSTAGSGANVLTF

j_gene: TRBJ1-6
abundance: few
len: 13
d_gene: -
v_gene: TRBV7-9
CDR3nt: TGTGCCAGCAGCCTTCACAGGGATTCACCCCTCCACTTT
CDR3aa: CASSLHRDSPLHF

j_gene: TRBJ2-1
abundance: -
len: 11
d_gene: -
v_gene: TRBV5-6
CDR3nt: TGTGCCAGCATAGAGAACAATGAGCAGTTCTTC
CDR3aa: CASIENNEQFF